What follows are 13 T cell receptor beta chains derived from one specimen sequenced in a study of cytomegalovirus exposure and HLA in healthy donors. The PCR employed 60 Vbeta primers together with 13 Jbeta primers. Using immunoSEQ multiplex PCR, the repertoire was profiled, and TCRdb retains in-frame clones only, with some absent. The table lists some 150,000 clones, around four fifths of them singletons. Sequences were obtained from PBMCs. The receptors originated from a male donor in good health and CMV-seronegative.

V usage is TRBV4-3 and J usage is TRBJ2-7; TRBD2 aligns across 11 bases. V dropped 4 bases and J dropped 2; count of bases not matched to a gene: 4. Germline V gene sequence: CDR1 LGHNA, CDR2 YSLEER. The CDR3 extends over 15 amino acids. Written as DNA, the CDR3 is TGCGCCAGCAGCCCCTTAGCGGGAGGGCCCTACGAGCAGTACTTC. Amino acids: CASSPLAGGPYEQYF.

This chain connects TRBV9 to TRBJ2-1; 9 bases line up with TRBD2. J gave up 3 bases and V 4 bases, and 5 bases lay outside the gene matches. The CDR3 is 15 amino acids. The germline V gene has CDR1 SGDLS and CDR2 YYNGEE. In DNA form, the CDR3 reads TGTGCCAGCAGCTCAAGCGGGGGGTTCTACAATGAGCAGTTCTTC. Protein: CASSSSGGFYNEQFF.

The chain has TRBV5-4 and TRBJ2-5; 8 bases match TRBD1. Germline V gene sequence: CDR1 SGHNT, CDR2 YYREEE (reference sequence). Trimming removed 3 bases from V and 5 bases from J; junction bases left unmatched: 6. CDR3 length: 14 residues. CDR3 coding DNA: TGTGCCAGCAGCTCAGGGACAGGTTGGGAGACCCAGTACTTC. Encoded protein: CASSSGTGWETQYF.

The CDR3 spells CASSVKRGDTQYF. The CDR3 DNA is TGTGCCAGCAGTGTAAAGCGGGGGGATACGCAGTATTTT. The chain links TRBV6-1 to TRBJ2-3; TRBD2 matches at 8 bases. Germline CDR1 reads MNHNS; CDR2 reads SASEGT. Trimming at V came to 4 bases and at J to 6 bases, leaving 3 bases not matched to a gene. The length of the CDR3 is 13 residues.

The J gene is TRBJ2-7, the V gene TRBV30; TRBD1 agrees at 7 bases. V lost 4 bases and J lost 2; bases outside the gene matches: 5. Germline V CDR1 and CDR2: GTSNPN, SVGIG (reference sequence). The CDR3 is 13 residues long. CDR3 sequence (DNA): TGTGCCTGGACGGACAGGACCGCCTACGAGCAGTACTTC. It specifies CAWTDRTAYEQYF.

The chain combines TRBV5-1 with TRBJ2-2; 8 bases are shared with TRBD1. The CDR3 is 17 residues long. Per the germline V gene, CDR1 is SGHRS and CDR2 is YFSETQ. V shed 8 bases, J shed 3 bases, and the junction held 15 bases outside the gene matches. Here the CDR3 DNA reads TGCGCCAGTCAACTCCCACCGACAGGGGCGGACACCGGGGAGCTGTTTTTT. This translates into CASQLPPTGADTGELFF.

Of note for this clone: Other DNA sequences in this specimen translate into the identical CDR3. The gene calls are TRBV19 and TRBJ1-2; no reliable D call. Trimming took off 7 bases at V and 4 bases at J, with 16 bases between the two ends. Germline CDR1 reads LNHDA; CDR2 reads SQIVND (reference sequence). The length of the CDR3 is 14 residues. The CDR3 sequence: CASKLDGEGYGYTF. DNA for the CDR3: TGTGCCAGTAAACTGGACGGCGAGGGCTATGGCTACACCTTC.

CDR3 sequence: CASSLELYEQYF. The DNA for the CDR3 is TGTGCCAGCAGCTTAGAACTCTACGAGCAGTACTTC. V usage is TRBV11-1 and J usage is TRBJ2-7; D is unresolved. Trimming shortened V by 1 base and J by 3 bases, and 4 bases separated the two germline ends. Germline assignment: CDR1 SGHAT and CDR2 FQDESV (reference sequence). The CDR3 has 12 amino acids.

This chain uses TRBV7-2 with TRBJ1-1; tentatively, D is TRBD1 (6 bases). V lost 1 base and J 1 base, leaving 19 bases between the germline ends. This CDR3 has 18 amino acids. CDR1 is SGHTA, CDR2 FQGNSA, per germline. The CDR3 spells CASSLGKTTGLENTEAFF. The CDR3 region has the DNA TGTGCCAGCAGCTTAGGAAAGACTACAGGGTTGGAGAACACTGAAGCTTTCTTT.

The chain couples TRBV27 to TRBJ2-7; the match to TRBD2 covers 13 bases. V was clipped by 4 bases and J by 5 bases; unmatched bases: 5. The CDR3 extends over 15 amino acids. Per germline, CDR1 MNHEY and CDR2 SMNVEV (reference sequence). The CDR3 region is CASSSGTSGMNEQYF. The CDR3 DNA sequence: TGTGCCAGCAGTTCAGGGACTAGCGGGATGAACGAGCAGTACTTC.

This sequence joins TRBV19 and TRBJ2-5, with D hard to call. Trimming removed 5 bases at V and 1 base at J, with 8 bases between. The germline V gene encodes CDR1 LNHDA and CDR2 SQIVND (reference sequence). The CDR3 loop spans 13 amino acids. CDR3 region: CASSGSPQETQYF. In nucleotides, the CDR3 is TGTGCCAGTAGTGGCTCACCCCAAGAGACCCAGTACTTC.

Only a few counts were recorded for this clone. The V gene is TRBV19, the J gene TRBJ1-1; 7 bases are shared with TRBD1. Germline lookup yields CDR1 LNHDA and CDR2 SQIVND (reference sequence). V lost 2 bases to trimming and J lost 2 bases; unmatched junction nucleotides: 2. This CDR3 is built from 14 residues. The CDR3 DNA follows: TGTGCCAGTAGTATATCAGGGGGAAACACTGAAGCTTTCTTT. Translating it yields CASSISGGNTEAFF. Full variable domain (outside the CDR3, taken from reference TRBV19 and TRBJ1-1): DGGITQSPKYLFRKEGQNVTLSCEQNLNHDAMYWYRQDPGQGLRLIYYSQIVNDFQKGDIAEGYSVSREKKESFPLTVTSAQKNPTAFYLCASSISGGNTEAFFGQGTRLTVV.

The rearrangement joins TRBV29-1 to TRBJ2-7; 11 nucleotides agree with TRBD1. The CDR3 loop spans 15 amino acids. Germline assignment: CDR1 SQVTM and CDR2 ANQGSEA. V dropped 0 bases and J dropped 7; count of bases not matched to a gene: 8. In DNA form, the CDR3 reads TGCAGCGTTGAAGATGAAGGGACAGGGGGAACAGAGCAGTACTTC. Protein sequence: CSVEDEGTGGTEQYF.